A selection of T cell receptor beta chains follows, all from one sample in a study of cytomegalovirus exposure and HLA in healthy donors. Clones were sequenced by immunoSEQ multiplex PCR, and TCRdb holds only the in-frame ones, with some missing. The profile shows roughly 130,000 clones, approximately 68% of them singletons. What was sequenced was PBMCs. The receptors were gathered from a young man in good health and CMV-seropositive. CDR3s include the opening cysteine and the closing phenylalanine or tryptophan. The D gene is left open where the match is weak. Rows give clone size only sometimes, using once, few, many, or a class for an expanded clone.

v_gene	abundance	j_gene	d_gene	CDR3nt	CDR3aa
TRBV4-2	few	TRBJ2-3	TRBD2	TGTGCCAGCAGCCAGCGGAAGGCGGGAGGGTCAGATACGCAGTATTTT	CASSQRKAGGSDTQYF
TRBV27	-	TRBJ1-5	TRBD1	TGTGCCAGCAGCCGGGCCGGGACAGGGAATCAGCCCCAGCATTTT	CASSRAGTGNQPQHF
TRBV9	-	TRBJ1-1	-	TGTGCCAGCAGCGTAGTAGTAGATGGGGGCGTCGGAATGAACACTGAAGCTTTCTTT	CASSVVVDGGVGMNTEAFF
TRBV5-4	-	TRBJ2-5	-	TGTGCCAGCAGCCGGAACCTCCTAGTTGGTGAGACCCAGTACTTC	CASSRNLLVGETQYF
TRBV15	-	TRBJ2-7	TRBD2	TGTGCCACCAGCAGCAGCAGACTAGCGGGAGACGAGCAGTACTTC	CATSSSRLAGDEQYF
TRBV5-1	-	TRBJ2-2	-	TGCGCCAGCAGCAGCTTGGCCGGACTCGAAACCGGGGAGCTGTTTTTT	CASSSLAGLETGELFF
TRBV6-1	-	TRBJ1-4	-	TGTGCCAGCAGTGAAACCGCGTCAACTGATGAAAAACTGTTTTTT	CASSETASTDEKLFF
TRBV7-9	-	TRBJ1-4	TRBD1	TGTGCCAGCGACTCGGGGGACAGGCCTAATGAAAAACTGTTTTTT	CASDSGDRPNEKLFF
TRBV7-6	-	TRBJ2-2	-	TGTGCCAGCAGCCACCCTGCCTTACGGGGACTTTCTACCGGGGAGCTGTTTTTT	CASSHPALRGLSTGELFF
TRBV5-4	-	TRBJ2-7	-	TGTGCCAGCAGCTCGACAGGGAGGAATGAGGGGCAGTACTTC	CASSSTGRNEGQYF
TRBV6-5	-	TRBJ1-2	-	TGTGCCAGCAGTGGGCCGGAGGGTGGCTACACCTTC	CASSGPEGGYTF
TRBV28	-	TRBJ2-6	-	TGTGCCAGCAGGGGCCCGATTTCCTCTGGGGCCAACGTCCTGACTTTC	CASRGPISSGANVLTF
TRBV7-8	-	TRBJ2-1	TRBD2	TGTGCCAGCAGCCTCTCCGGGACTAGGAGGAATGAGCAGTTCTTC	CASSLSGTRRNEQFF
TRBV6-1	-	TRBJ1-1	-	TGTGCCAGCAGTGAACGTCCAGTGAACACTGAAGCTTTCTTT	CASSERPVNTEAFF
TRBV6-1	-	TRBJ2-3	-	TGTGCCAGCAGCCGCCCAGGGGTCGCCACAGATACGCAGTATTTT	CASSRPGVATDTQYF
TRBV7-9	-	TRBJ1-1	-	TGTGCCAGCAGCGAAACAAGTGCGGGGAACACTGAAGCTTTCTTT	CASSETSAGNTEAFF
TRBV6-1	few	TRBJ2-7	TRBD1	TGTGCCAGCAGTGAGGGGACAGGGGCCTACGAGCAGTACTTC	CASSEGTGAYEQYF
TRBV11-2	-	TRBJ1-2	TRBD1	TGTGCCAGCAGCGTAGGGGACAGGGACTATGGCTACACCTTC	CASSVGDRDYGYTF
TRBV7-9	-	TRBJ2-3	TRBD2	TGTGCCAGCAGCTTAGGGGAGGGCCTCATTAACACAGATACGCAGTATTTT	CASSLGEGLINTDTQYF
TRBV27	-	TRBJ1-4	-	TGTGCCAGCAGTTTATTGGGGGAGGGCGAAAAACTGTTTTTT	CASSLLGEGEKLFF
TRBV10-3	-	TRBJ2-5	TRBD2	TGTGCCATCAGTGTCGGGGGGGCCCAAGAGACCCAGTACTTC	CAISVGGAQETQYF
TRBV5-4	few	TRBJ1-2	-	TGTGCCAGCAGCCAGGCAGGGAACTATGGCTACACCTTC	CASSQAGNYGYTF
TRBV29-1	-	TRBJ1-1	-	TGCAGCGTTTCCAGGGCTCAGAACACTGAAGCTTTCTTT	CSVSRAQNTEAFF
TRBV4-3	-	TRBJ2-7	-	TGCGCCAGCAGCCAATATACAGGAGTCTACGAGCAGTACTTC	CASSQYTGVYEQYF
TRBV7-2	once	TRBJ1-5	-	TGTGCCAGCAGCCCCCATCAGGGGCAGCCCCAGCATTTT	CASSPHQGQPQHF
TRBV30	-	TRBJ1-3	-	TGTGCCTGGAAGACAAGGTACTCTGGAAACACCATATATTTT	CAWKTRYSGNTIYF
TRBV10-2	-	TRBJ1-2	TRBD1	TGCGCCACCCTACTCCAGACAGGGGGTTATGGCTACACCTTC	CATLLQTGGYGYTF
TRBV28	-	TRBJ2-4	TRBD2	TGTGCCAGCAGCCCGAGGACTAGCGGGAAAGGTGGAGTCAAAAACATTCAGTACTTC	CASSPRTSGKGGVKNIQYF
TRBV6-5	-	TRBJ1-1	TRBD1	TGTGCCAGCGGTGACAGGGCGAACACTGAAGCTTTCTTT	CASGDRANTEAFF
TRBV28	few	TRBJ1-1	-	TGTGCCAGCAGTTCCCCTGGGGGAGGGAACACTGAAGCTTTCTTT	CASSSPGGGNTEAFF
TRBV6-5	-	TRBJ2-7	TRBD1	TGTGCCAGCAGTGCGTCCGGGACAGGGGTCTACGAGCAGTACTTC	CASSASGTGVYEQYF
TRBV2	-	TRBJ1-6	TRBD1	TGTGCCAGCAGCGGGGACAGGGTGATCTATAATTCACCCCTCCACTTT	CASSGDRVIYNSPLHF
TRBV15	few	TRBJ2-3	-	TGTGCCACCAGCAGAGAAGCCCCTATGCTGGATACGCAGTATTTT	CATSREAPMLDTQYF
TRBV2	-	TRBJ2-5	TRBD2	TGTGCCAGCAGGAGACTAGCGCAGTACTTC	CASRRLAQYF
TRBV2	-	TRBJ2-1	TRBD2	TGTGCCAGCAGTCAGGATGGGACTAGCGGGAGGAATGAGCAGTTCTTC	CASSQDGTSGRNEQFF
TRBV6-5	-	TRBJ2-2	-	TGTGCCAGCAGTTCAGGAGGTGTCACCGGGGAGCTGTTTTTT	CASSSGGVTGELFF
TRBV6-5	few	TRBJ1-1	-	TGTGCCAGCAGGATTGACAGGACGAACACTGAAGCTTTCTTT	CASRIDRTNTEAFF
TRBV5-1	-	TRBJ2-5	-	TGCGCCAGCAGCTTGGCTTCGTACAGACAAGAGACCCAGTACTTC	CASSLASYRQETQYF
TRBV29-1	-	TRBJ2-3	-	TGCAGCGTTAACGGGAGATATTCAGATACGCAGTATTTT	CSVNGRYSDTQYF
TRBV7-8	-	TRBJ1-2	-	TGTGCCAGCAGCTTAACCTCCGGACACTTCGGCGGCTATGGCTACACCTTC	CASSLTSGHFGGYGYTF